The TCR beta chain described here comes from a study of blood T cells in healthy people across ages. Study-wide points: Greater diversity and more naive CD4+ cells were seen in long-lived donors than in aged donors. Across the age range, TCR beta diversity per million T cells fell in a roughly linear way.

Sample-barcoded 5' priming and a J-beta primer mix drove a second PCR of about 7 to 11 cycles. Each cDNA molecule was tagged by a template-switch adaptor that had 12 random nucleotides. Each CDR3 protein is one row after TCRdb ran MiXCR on the 5' RACE reads. The table has about a million distinct CDR3 sequences, less than 45% seen once. V was clipped by 0 bases and J by 10 bases, with 13 bases between them. The CDR3 is 13 residues long. Germline loops: CDR1 SGHRS, CDR2 YFSETQ. With each sample, at least 5 micrograms of total RNA were extracted. About this clonotype: The antigen remains unidentified.

The specimen was blood. The chain joins TRBV5-1 to TRBJ1-2, with D uncertain. This clonotype was obtained from a man between 18 and 29 years old in good health. The CDR3 spells CASSLDDNSDYTF. CDR3 nucleotides: TGCGCCAGCAGCTTGGACGACAATTCCGACTACACCTTC.